This note documents a single T cell receptor beta chain sequence. Its antigen is unidentified. Treatment here: treatment-naive control, cytoreductive nephrectomy. This renal cell carcinoma was of the clear cell type. This entry comes from a study of radiation and T cells in renal cell carcinoma. Study-wide findings and caveats: In nephrectomy-only tumors, top 100 clonotypes averaged approximately 45%, versus around 54% irradiated. Tumor samples were small regions of approximately 1 g. Dominant CDR3 motifs were more common in irradiated tumors than controls.

Only in-frame clones appear in the TCRdb table, and some are missing; sequencing was by immunoSEQ multiplex PCR. The repertoire holds fewer than 10,000 clones, roughly 68% seen once, with roughly 20% in the top ten. Trimming cost V 6 bases and J 4 bases; bases outside gene matches: 8. CDR1 and CDR2 from the germline V gene are MNHEY and SMNVEV (reference sequence). CDR3 length: 15 amino acids. This chain joins TRBV27 and TRBJ2-2; 7 nucleotides align to TRBD2. This clonotype was obtained from a man aged 55 to 70 with renal cell carcinoma. The starting material was tumor tissue, obtained from a patient whose treatment was nephrectomy without radiotherapy. CDR3 nucleotide sequence: TGTGCCAGCAGCAGAAAGACTAGCCTCACCGGGGAGCTGTTTTTT. It codes for CASSRKTSLTGELFF.